These T cell receptor beta chains were read from a single sample in a study of CD8+ T cells in alopecia areata. Data came from immunoSEQ multiplex PCR; TCRdb stores just in-frame clones and leaves some out. Among almost 35,000 clones listed, approximately 52% were seen once. The specimen was NKG2D-high CD8+ T cells sorted from blood. The receptors were sampled from a human donor with alopecia areata. The CDR3 runs from the conserved cysteine through the conserved F or W. The order of the fields is J gene, CDR3 length, clone size, V gene, D gene, CDR3 protein, CDR3 DNA. The D gene is left open where the match is weak. The size of a clone is reported for some rows only, either as once, few or many, or as a class for expanded clones.

>TRBJ2-1|17|few|TRBV29-1|TRBD2
CSVEGLAGGFSYNEQFF
TGCAGCGTTGAAGGGCTAGCGGGAGGTTTCTCCTACAATGAGCAGTTCTTC
>TRBJ2-4|14|NA|TRBV27|NA
CASSLAGYLGIQYF
TGTGCCAGCAGTTTAGCCGGGTATTTAGGCATTCAGTACTTC
>TRBJ2-5|14|NA|TRBV6-6|NA
CASSSRRGEETQYF
TGTGCCAGCAGTTCAAGGAGGGGGGAAGAGACCCAGTACTTC
>TRBJ2-7|16|NA|TRBV5-6|TRBD2
CASSLGLAGVYYEQYF
TGTGCCAGCAGCTTGGGTCTGGCGGGGGTCTACTACGAGCAGTACTTC
>TRBJ1-2|11|few|TRBV6-6|NA
CAILSHYGYTF
TGTGCCATCCTGTCCCACTATGGCTACACCTTC
>TRBJ1-3|14|NA|TRBV2|NA
CASTRTDSGNTIYF
TGTGCCAGCACCCGGACGGATTCTGGAAACACCATATATTTT
>TRBJ2-7|16|once|TRBV4-1|TRBD2
CASSQEGLAGLYEQYF
TGCGCCAGCAGCCAAGAAGGACTAGCGGGACTTTACGAGCAGTACTTC
>TRBJ2-1|16|few|TRBV4-2|NA
CASSQEVAGNYNEQFF
TGTGCCAGCAGCCAAGAGGTGGCCGGGAACTACAATGAGCAGTTCTTC
>TRBJ2-1|14|few|TRBV7-2|NA
CASSPGTRYNEQFF
TGTGCCAGCAGCCCCGGGACTCGCTACAATGAGCAGTTCTTC
>TRBJ2-6|15|NA|TRBV6-1|NA
CASSEIGYGANVLTF
TGTGCCAGCAGTGAAATAGGGTACGGGGCCAACGTCCTGACTTTC
>TRBJ2-5|13|few|TRBV19|NA
CASSSRSAETQYF
TGTGCCAGTAGTTCCAGGTCGGCGGAGACCCAGTACTTC
>TRBJ2-1|12|NA|TRBV5-6|TRBD1
CASSSPTGGRFF
TGTGCCAGCAGCTCGCCCACAGGGGGACGGTTCTTC
>TRBJ1-2|15|NA|TRBV7-9|NA
CASSQPEGPADGYTF
TGTGCCAGCAGCCAACCCGAGGGACCTGCGGATGGCTACACCTTC
>TRBJ2-1|13|NA|TRBV7-2|NA
CASSLDSYNEQFF
TGTGCCAGCAGCTTAGACAGCTACAATGAGCAGTTCTTC
>TRBJ2-3|16|NA|TRBV4-1|TRBD2
CASSQGLAGVPDTQYF
TGCGCCAGCAGCCAAGGCCTAGCGGGAGTCCCAGATACGCAGTATTTT
>TRBJ2-1|15|few|TRBV13|TRBD2
CASSLAGGPNNEQFF
TGTGCCAGCAGCTTAGCGGGGGGGCCAAACAATGAGCAGTTCTTC
>TRBJ2-7|13|few|TRBV7-3|TRBD1
CASSKDRRYEQYF
TGTGCCAGCAGCAAGGACAGGCGGTACGAGCAGTACTTC
>TRBJ2-7|14|NA|TRBV7-9|TRBD1
CASSPGQGIYEQYF
TGTGCCAGCAGTCCGGGACAGGGGATCTACGAGCAGTACTTC
>TRBJ2-3|17|NA|TRBV5-1|NA
CASKARQAEDFTDTQYF
TGCGCCAGCAAGGCTCGACAAGCGGAGGATTTCACAGATACGCAGTATTTT
>TRBJ2-3|13|few|TRBV2|NA
CASSDGGQDTQYF
TGTGCCAGCAGTGACGGGGGGCAAGATACGCAGTATTTT
>TRBJ2-1|19|few|TRBV28|TRBD2
CASSSGTSLTSGGDNEQFF
TGTGCCAGCAGCTCCGGGACCTCCTTGACTAGCGGAGGGGACAATGAGCAGTTCTTC
>TRBJ2-1|13|NA|TRBV5-6|TRBD2
CASSYAGVDEQFF
TGTGCCAGCAGCTATGCGGGAGTGGATGAGCAGTTCTTC
>TRBJ1-2|18|NA|TRBV19|TRBD1
CASSIDPQGARRSYGYTF
TGTGCCAGTAGTATAGATCCCCAGGGGGCGCGGAGAAGCTATGGCTACACCTTC
>TRBJ2-7|12|NA|TRBV28|NA
CASSFPGDEQYF
TGTGCCAGCAGTTTTCCGGGGGACGAGCAGTACTTC
>TRBJ2-5|16|once|TRBV5-8|TRBD2
CASSLVLAGPWETQYF
TGTGCCAGCAGCTTGGTGCTAGCGGGGCCCTGGGAGACCCAGTACTTC
>TRBJ2-7|11|few|TRBV5-5|NA
CASSLTYEQYF
TGTGCCAGCAGCCTAACCTACGAGCAGTACTTC
>TRBJ2-1|15|few|TRBV5-6|TRBD2
CASSLLAGEDNEQFF
TGTGCCAGCAGCTTATTAGCGGGAGAGGACAATGAGCAGTTCTTC
>TRBJ2-5|16|NA|TRBV2|TRBD2
CASIVSLAGAGETQYF
TGTGCCAGCATTGTAAGCTTAGCGGGAGCAGGGGAGACCCAGTACTTC
>TRBJ2-3|16|NA|TRBV6-6|NA
CASSSQSGSSTDTQYF
TGTGCCAGCAGTTCCCAGAGCGGGTCTAGCACAGATACGCAGTATTTT
>TRBJ2-2|17|NA|TRBV29-1|TRBD1
CSVEDRGPQAGTGELFF
TGCAGCGTTGAAGACAGGGGGCCGCAGGCGGGCACCGGGGAGCTGTTTTTT
>TRBJ2-7|14|NA|TRBV6-5|TRBD1
CASSYTGQGGEQYF
TGTGCCAGCAGTTACACGGGACAGGGTGGCGAGCAGTACTTC
>TRBJ2-1|15|once|TRBV4-3|NA
CASSQERPGPWGQFF
TGCGCCAGCAGCCAAGAACGGCCAGGTCCGTGGGGGCAGTTCTTC
>TRBJ2-5|13|NA|TRBV2|NA
CAREGEGQETQYF
TGTGCCCGAGAGGGTGAAGGCCAAGAGACCCAGTACTTC
>TRBJ2-7|11|NA|TRBV6-6|NA
CASTHGGEQYF
TGTGCCAGCACCCACGGAGGGGAGCAGTACTTC
>TRBJ2-1|11|NA|TRBV29-1|TRBD2
CSVDIEAGGLF
TGCAGCGTTGATATTGAAGCGGGGGGCCTCTTC
>TRBJ2-1|15|NA|TRBV27|NA
CASSPELVSFDEQFF
TGTGCCAGCAGCCCCGAACTAGTCTCCTTCGATGAGCAGTTCTTC
>TRBJ2-1|15|NA|TRBV11-3|TRBD2
CASSLRLADYNEQFF
TGTGCCAGCAGCTTGAGACTAGCGGACTACAATGAGCAGTTCTTC
>TRBJ2-3|15|large|TRBV9|NA
CASSVGLMDGDTQYF
TGTGCCAGCAGCGTAGGCCTGATGGACGGGGATACGCAGTATTTT
>TRBJ2-3|15|few|TRBV5-4|TRBD1
CASSLGQGAGDTQYF
TGTGCCAGCAGCTTGGGGCAGGGGGCAGGAGATACGCAGTATTTT
>TRBJ2-7|15|NA|TRBV10-1|NA
CASLLTADFSYEQYF
TGCGCCAGTCTCCTTACAGCGGACTTCTCCTACGAGCAGTACTTC
>TRBJ2-1|17|NA|TRBV7-8|TRBD1
CASSPGKGQVSYNEQFF
TGTGCCAGCAGCCCAGGGAAGGGACAGGTATCCTACAATGAGCAGTTCTTC
>TRBJ1-2|15|NA|TRBV27|TRBD1
CASSKSTGTGDGYTF
TGTGCCAGCAGTAAATCTACCGGGACAGGGGATGGCTACACCTTC
>TRBJ2-1|16|NA|TRBV12-1|NA
CASSFGLAGVRNEQFF
TGTGCCAGCAGCTTTGGTCTAGCGGGAGTTCGCAATGAGCAGTTCTTC
>TRBJ2-3|13|NA|TRBV29-1|NA
CSVSRQDPDTQYF
TGCAGCGTCTCTAGACAGGATCCAGATACGCAGTATTTT
>TRBJ1-5|15|NA|TRBV7-8|NA
CASSLERGAYQPQHF
TGTGCCAGCAGCTTAGAAAGGGGGGCTTATCAGCCCCAGCATTTT
>TRBJ2-7|15|once|TRBV27|NA
CASSFLPGSSYEQYF
TGTGCCAGCAGTTTTCTCCCGGGTAGCTCCTACGAGCAGTACTTC
>TRBJ2-7|15|NA|TRBV5-1|NA
CASSLDRPRLDEQYF
TGCGCCAGCAGCTTGGACCGTCCACGCCTGGACGAGCAGTACTTC
>TRBJ2-3|11|NA|TRBV6-5|NA
CASSPGPTQYF
TGTGCCAGCAGTCCCGGTCCAACGCAGTATTTT